This TCR beta chain was identified in a study of cytomegalovirus exposure and HLA in healthy donors. Vbeta (60) and Jbeta (13) primers were used in the PCR. Clones were sequenced by immunoSEQ multiplex PCR, and TCRdb holds only the in-frame ones, with some missing. The sample shows under 70,000 clones, over 75% of them seen only once. Germline assignment: CDR1 MNHEY and CDR2 SVGAGI. This CDR3 contains 13 residues. The germline V and J ends were trimmed by 0 bases and 4 bases, with 4 bases remaining between them. Sequencing used PBMCs. J is TRBJ1-5 and V is TRBV6-5; D is uncertain. The clonotype comes from a male donor in good health and CMV-seropositive. The CDR3 loop is CASSYSANQPQHF. DNA for the CDR3: TGTGCCAGCAGTTACTCGGCAAATCAGCCCCAGCATTTT.